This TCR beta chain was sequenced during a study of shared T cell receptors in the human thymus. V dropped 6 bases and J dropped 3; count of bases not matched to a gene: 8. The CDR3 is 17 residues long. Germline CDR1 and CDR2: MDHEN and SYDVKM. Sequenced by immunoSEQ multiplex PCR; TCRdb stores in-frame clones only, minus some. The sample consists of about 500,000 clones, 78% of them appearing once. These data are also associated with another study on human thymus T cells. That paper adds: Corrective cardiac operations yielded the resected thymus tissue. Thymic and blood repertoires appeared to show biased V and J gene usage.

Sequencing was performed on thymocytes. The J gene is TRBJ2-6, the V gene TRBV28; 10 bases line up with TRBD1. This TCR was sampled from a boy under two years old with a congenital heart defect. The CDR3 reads CASRPTGGAGGANVLTF. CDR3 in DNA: TGTGCCAGCAGACCGACAGGGGGCGCTGGTGGGGCCAACGTCCTGACTTTC.